This TCR beta chain came from a study of PD-1 blockade in mismatch repair-deficient tumors. The method was immunoSEQ multiplex PCR; TCRdb's version includes in-frame clones alone and lacks a portion of them. The repertoire includes some 100,000 clones, approximately 80% of them detected once, and roughly 6.3% sits in the top ten. The CDR3 is 13 residues long. Germline V gene lookup returns CDR1 SGDLS and CDR2 YYNGEE. V lost 2 bases, J lost 6 bases, and 11 bases lay in between. The rearrangement links TRBV9 to TRBJ1-2; no clear D. This TCR was recovered from an adult with mismatch repair-deficient cancer. The source material was peripheral blood, sampled approximately 8 months after starting pembrolizumab. Here the CDR3 DNA reads TGTGCCAGCAGCGTCATACCAAGCGATGGCTACACCTTC. It codes for CASSVIPSDGYTF.